This TCR beta chain was sequenced during a study of T-cell reconstitution after alpha-beta-depleted transplantation in children. Study outcomes and limitations: Several hundred graft clones that had expanded were reportedly the source of alpha-beta T cells about two months after transplant. There were some patients whose high TCRbeta diversity at day 60 came from surviving recipient T cells and thymic progenitors. The authors attributed T-cell counts and diversity one year after transplant mostly to newly produced T cells.

This clonotype was recorded at least ten times. The antigen is undetermined. CDR3 size: 14 residues. The TCRbeta library incorporated unique molecular identifiers. A single record per CDR3 protein comes from TCRdb applying MiXCR to the PCR reads. The repertoire has roughly 250,000 distinct CDR3 sequences, around 7.5% of them found once; the top ten carry 6% to 7%. This chain joins TRBV21-1 and TRBJ2-5. TRBV21-1 is a pseudogene locus. This sequence originates from a male patient younger than 18 who had a stem cell transplant for acute lymphoblastic leukemia, so the T cells may come from the graft donor. Sequencing used PBMCs, mostly from graft donor cells, obtained 180 days after TCRalphabeta/CD19-depleted stem cell transplant. The CDR3 here is CASSKEESQETQYF. CDR3 DNA sequence: TGTGCCAGCAGCAAAGAGGAGTCCCAAGAGACCCAGTACTTC.